The 32 T cell receptor beta chains listed next were all sequenced from one sample in a study of blood T cell repertoires in COVID-19. The table came from immunoSEQ multiplex PCR; TCRdb's copy has only in-frame clones and leaves some out. The table shows about 250,000 clones, with 80% to 90% occurring only once. Sequenced: PBMCs or T cells enriched from blood (not recorded which). These receptors all stem from a woman between 45 and 60 years old who had been exposed to COVID-19.

This chain connects TRBV5-4 to TRBJ2-7; possibly TRBD2 for D (6 bases). Germline lookup yields CDR1 SGHNT and CDR2 YYREEE (reference sequence). This CDR3 is built from 15 residues. V shed 4 bases and J shed 5 bases, with 19 bases lying between them. The CDR3 sequence is CASSPTPQRVHEQYF. The DNA of the CDR3 is TGTGCCAGCAGCCCCACACCCCAGCGGGTACACGAGCAGTACTTC.

The chain uses TRBV6-5 and TRBJ2-7, with a weak D call TRBD1 (6 bases). The CDR3 spans 13 residues. Trimming removed 9 bases from V and 4 bases from J, with 16 bases in between. Germline V gene lookup returns CDR1 MNHEY and CDR2 SVGAGI. Here the CDR3 DNA reads TGTGCCAGTGCACAGGGTTGGAGTTACGAGCAGTACTTC. It is translated as CASAQGWSYEQYF.

This clone was detected once. The rearrangement uses TRBV6-2 or TRBV6-3 and TRBJ1-5; TRBD1 matches 8 bases. V lost 6 bases, J lost 3 bases, and 10 bases stayed unmatched. The germline V gene encodes CDR1 MNHEY and CDR2 SVGEGT. The CDR3 runs to 16 residues. The CDR3 region has the DNA TGTGCCAGCAGCCCTTCGACAGGGGCGATCAATCAGCCCCAGCATTTT. Its translation: CASSPSTGAINQPQHF.

This sequence joins TRBV10-3 and TRBJ2-7; TRBD1 matches at 8 bases. This CDR3 spans 15 amino acids. Germline V gene data show CDR1 as ENHRY and CDR2 as SYGVKD. J was trimmed by 4 bases and V by 4 bases; bases with no gene match: 9. This CDR3 is CAISGNDRGVYEQYF. The CDR3, as DNA: TGTGCCATCAGTGGAAATGACAGGGGAGTTTACGAGCAGTACTTC.

The chain links TRBV29-1 to TRBJ1-2; D is ambiguous. Trimming removed 0 bases at V and 8 bases at J, with 13 bases between. CDR1 and CDR2 (germline): SQVTM, ANQGSEA. The CDR3 is made up of 13 amino acids. The CDR3 spells CSVEEQFEGGYTF. The CDR3 nucleotides are TGCAGCGTTGAAGAACAGTTTGAAGGAGGCTACACCTTC.

This sequence joins TRBV3-1 (or the pseudogene TRBV3-2) and TRBJ2-3; TRBD2 agrees at 11 bases. The V and J ends lost 4 bases and 2 bases, in that order; junction bases with no gene match: 8. The CDR3 length is 17 residues. CDR1 LGHDT and CDR2 YNNKEL come from the germline V gene (reference sequence). CDR3 in DNA: TGTGCCAGCAGCCTAGCGGGGGGGCGACTCCACACAGATACGCAGTATTTT. Encoded protein: CASSLAGGRLHTDTQYF.

This sequence joins TRBV9 and TRBJ1-2; 11 positions match TRBD1. Germline-derived CDR1 and CDR2 are SGDLS and YYNGEE. The CDR3 covers 15 residues. V lost 0 bases, J lost 8 bases, and 6 bases stayed unmatched. The CDR3 protein is CASSVGDRGTNGYTF. In DNA form, the CDR3 reads TGTGCCAGCAGCGTAGGGGACAGGGGGACTAACGGCTACACCTTC.

The chain has TRBV3-1 (or the pseudogene TRBV3-2) and TRBJ2-6; 7 bases agree with TRBD1. The CDR3 contains 16 residues. In germline, CDR1 is LGHDT, CDR2 YNNKEL (reference sequence). J lost 0 bases, V lost 8 bases, and 7 bases had no gene match. CDR3 in amino acids: CASSGQRSSGANVLTF. Here the CDR3 DNA reads TGTGCCAGCTCGGGACAGCGGAGCTCTGGGGCCAACGTCCTGACTTTC.

The chain links TRBV7-6 to TRBJ1-1; no definite D call. The CDR3 is 14 residues long. V lost 1 base and J 8 bases, leaving 14 bases between the germline ends. Germline V gene data show CDR1 as SGHVS and CDR2 as FNYEAQ. DNA of the CDR3: TGTGCCAGCAGCTTAGACCCCCCTTTGGGCGAAGCTTTCTTT. It encodes CASSLDPPLGEAFF.

The chain employs TRBV10-3 and TRBJ1-1; no reliable D call. CDR3 size: 11 residues. The V and J ends lost 8 bases and 1 base respectively, with 5 bases between them. CDR1 is ENHRY and CDR2 is SYGVKD in the germline V gene. The CDR3 loop is CAIAGNTEAFF. The CDR3 DNA reads as TGTGCCATCGCAGGGAACACTGAAGCTTTCTTT.

The chain has TRBV3-1 (or the pseudogene TRBV3-2) and TRBJ1-2; no clear D. Germline CDR1 and CDR2: LGHDT and YNNKEL (reference sequence). V gave up 5 bases and J gave up 4 bases, with 17 bases separating them. The CDR3 has 15 amino acids. The CDR3 sequence is CASSLSHGDPYGYTF. In DNA form, the CDR3 reads TGTGCCAGCAGCTTAAGCCATGGAGACCCCTATGGCTACACCTTC.

This clone is a singleton in its sample. The chain has TRBV9 and TRBJ2-2, with 8 bases that match TRBD2. J was trimmed by 5 bases and V by 0 bases; bases with no gene match: 6. The germline gives CDR1 SGDLS, CDR2 YYNGEE. CDR3 length: 16 residues. The CDR3 DNA sequence: TGTGCCAGCAGCGTAGGGGTAGCGGGGAGGACCGGGGAGCTGTTTTTT. Protein sequence: CASSVGVAGRTGELFF. The full variable domain, its missing parts supplied by reference TRBV9 and TRBJ2-2, is DSGVTQTPKHLITATGQRVTLRCSPRSGDLSVYWYQQSLDQGLQFLIQYYNGEERAKGNILERFSAQQFPDLHSELNLSSLELGDSALYFCASSVGVAGRTGELFFGEGSRLTVL.

The rearrangement links TRBV7-8 to TRBJ1-4; D not certain. CDR3 length equals 18 residues. The V and J ends lost 5 bases and 1 base respectively, with 20 bases between them. Germline CDR1 SGHVS, CDR2 FQNEAQ. CDR3 bases: TGTGCCAGCAGCCAACACCTGGACTTTGATGTAACTAATGAAAAACTGTTTTTT. Its protein product is CASSQHLDFDVTNEKLFF.

This chain uses TRBV14 with TRBJ1-1, with D hard to call. The CDR3 sequence is 14 residues long. V dropped 4 bases and J dropped 0 bases, with 9 bases sitting between them. Germline V lookup: CDR1 SGHDN, CDR2 FVKESK. CDR3 protein: CASSRPGLNTEAFF. The CDR3 coding sequence is TGTGCCAGCAGCCGGCCAGGCTTGAACACTGAAGCTTTCTTT.

The rearrangement joins TRBV10-2 to TRBJ2-1, with TRBD2 matching 8 bases. Germline V gene sequence: CDR1 WSHSY, CDR2 SAAADI. Germline trimming cut 11 bases from V and 6 bases from J; bases unmatched to any gene: 6. The CDR3 is 12 amino acids. The CDR3 loop is CASRGGPNEQFF. In DNA, the CDR3 is TGCGCCTCTCGCGGGGGGCCCAATGAGCAGTTCTTC.

This clone was counted only a few times. Other DNA sequences in this specimen translate into the identical CDR3. The chain has TRBV12-3 or TRBV12-4 and TRBJ1-1; the D is unclear. This CDR3 is built from 13 residues. The V and J ends lost 7 bases and 1 base respectively, with 10 bases between them. The CDR3 DNA reads as TGTGCCAGCACCGAACGGGAGAACACTGAAGCTTTCTTT. This translates into CASTERENTEAFF.

This chain's CDR3 is CASTPTDRGNTEAFF. CDR3 coding DNA: TGTGCCAGCACGCCGACGGACAGGGGGAACACTGAAGCTTTCTTT. The rearrangement uses TRBV28 and TRBJ1-1; TRBD1 aligns across 9 bases. Looked up from germline, CDR1 is MDHEN and CDR2 is SYDVKM. Trimming took 7 bases from V and 1 from J; bases not matched to a gene: 7. The CDR3 spans 15 residues. Drawing the rest from reference TRBV28 and TRBJ1-1, the complete variable domain is DVKVTQSSRYLVKRTGEKVFLECVQDMDHENMFWYRQDPGLGLRLIYFSYDVKMKEKGDIPEGYSVSREKKERFSLILESASTNQTSMYLCASTPTDRGNTEAFFGQGTRLTVV.

The chain joins TRBV14 to TRBJ1-4; 7 nucleotides agree with TRBD1. Germline trimming cut 4 bases from V and 3 bases from J; bases unmatched to any gene: 11. This CDR3 is built from 17 residues. CDR1 and CDR2 (germline): SGHDN, FVKESK. CDR3 nucleotides: TGTGCCAGCAGCCTTTGGACAGGCGTCCACGCTAATGAAAAACTGTTTTTT. Its protein product is CASSLWTGVHANEKLFF.

The chain is built from TRBV20-1 and TRBJ1-4; D gene uncertain. V was shortened by 3 bases and J by 10 bases, with 15 bases between the two germline ends. The CDR3 length is 13 residues. Germline V CDR1 and CDR2: DFQATT, SNEGSKA (reference sequence). The CDR3 DNA sequence: TGCAGTGCTAGTGGAATGACGGGAGGAAAACTGTTTTTT. It translates to CSASGMTGGKLFF.

V is TRBV2 and J is TRBJ2-7, with D possibly matching TRBD1 (5 bases). The CDR3 has 14 residues. Trimming shortened V by 7 bases and J by 3 bases, and 16 bases separated the two germline ends. Germline-derived CDR1 and CDR2 are SNHLY and FYNNEI. CDR3 residues: CASKNENRNYEQYF. In DNA form, the CDR3 reads TGTGCCAGCAAGAACGAGAACAGGAACTACGAGCAGTACTTC.

This clone was observed a single time. The chain uses TRBV9 and TRBJ1-2, with TRBD1 as a possible D gene (5 bases). From germline, CDR1 is SGDLS and CDR2 YYNGEE. The length of the CDR3 is 16 residues. Trimming left V 0 bases short and J 3 bases short, with 15 bases between. Here the CDR3 reads CASSVAGGGDDYGYTF. CDR3 DNA: TGTGCCAGCAGCGTAGCCGGCGGGGGAGATGACTATGGCTACACCTTC.

The chain links TRBV19 to TRBJ1-4; no reliable D call. This CDR3 spans 15 amino acids. Germline-derived CDR1 and CDR2 are LNHDA and SQIVND (reference sequence). The V and J ends lost 5 bases and 0 bases respectively, with 10 bases between them. CDR3 nucleotide sequence: TGTGCCAGTAGTGTGGCTGCCGCAACTAATGAAAAACTGTTTTTT. Protein product: CASSVAAATNEKLFF.

This clone was observed many times. The chain is built from TRBV19 and TRBJ1-1; TRBD1 might be the D (6 bases). V lost 5 bases and J lost 2, with 12 bases in between. This CDR3 comprises 14 residues. Germline values: CDR1 LNHDA, CDR2 SQIVND (reference sequence). The CDR3, as DNA: TGTGCCAGTAGTCCTAGGACAGATAACACTGAAGCTTTCTTT. Its translation is CASSPRTDNTEAFF.

This chain uses TRBV10-1 with TRBJ1-6; D not resolved. The germline gives CDR1 WNHNN, CDR2 SYGVQD (reference sequence). The CDR3 contains 15 residues. CDR3 bases: TGCGCAGATAAGCGGGCCGTTCCTCCGCGGACACCCCTCCACTTT. As protein: CADKRAVPPRTPLHF.

V and J are TRBV7-2 and TRBJ2-2; a weak D match, TRBD2 (6 bases). CDR3 length equals 15 residues. Trimming took 1 base from V and 13 from J, leaving 19 bases between them. CDR1 and CDR2 (germline): SGHTA, FQGNSA. The CDR3 here is CASSLDPRDSQMLFF. The DNA for the CDR3 is TGTGCCAGCAGCTTAGACCCCCGGGACTCCCAAATGCTGTTTTTT.

The chain joins TRBV6-1 to TRBJ1-4; weak D call: TRBD1 (5 bases). Germline V gene lookup returns CDR1 MNHNS and CDR2 SASEGT. The length of the CDR3 is 17 residues. V lost 3 bases and J 0 bases, leaving 14 bases between the germline ends. The CDR3 DNA reads as TGTGCCAGCAGTGAGGGGAGGGGCCCTCCAACTAATGAAAAACTGTTTTTT. This translates into CASSEGRGPPTNEKLFF.

The chain recombines TRBV27 with TRBJ2-5; the match to TRBD2 covers 10 bases. J was trimmed by 7 bases and V by 5 bases; bases with no gene match: 7. The CDR3 is 14 amino acids. The germline gives CDR1 MNHEY, CDR2 SMNVEV (reference sequence). CDR3 bases: TGTGCCAGCAGTCTTAGCGGGGGGATGGGGACCCAGTACTTC. Protein: CASSLSGGMGTQYF.

The rearrangement joins TRBV25-1 to TRBJ2-7, with D possibly TRBD2 on 5 matching bases. Trimming took off 1 base at V and 5 bases at J, with 21 bases between the two ends. CDR1 and CDR2 (germline): MGHDK, SYGVNS. The length of the CDR3 is 17 residues. CDR3 loop: CASSESYSEEYGHEQYF. The CDR3 coding sequence is TGTGCCAGCAGTGAATCATATTCGGAGGAGTACGGCCACGAGCAGTACTTC.

CDR3 in amino acids: CASSPGGDGTGELFF. In nucleotides, the CDR3 is TGTGCCAGCAGCCCCGGGGGAGATGGAACCGGGGAGCTGTTTTTT. The genes are TRBV5-4 and TRBJ2-2, with D perhaps matching TRBD2 (6 bases). Germline V lookup: CDR1 SGHNT, CDR2 YYREEE (reference sequence). The CDR3 runs to 15 residues. V gave up 4 bases and J gave up 5 bases, with 15 bases separating them.

The chain employs TRBV15 and TRBJ1-3, with 10 bases identical to TRBD1. The CDR3 consists of 19 residues. The J segment lost 0 bases and the V segment lost 2 bases, leaving 10 bases of the junction unmatched. Per the germline V gene, CDR1 is LNHNV and CDR2 is YYDKDF (reference sequence). CDR3 coding DNA: TGTGCCACCAGCAGAAATTCTCCGGGACAGGGGAGCTCTGGAAACACCATATATTTT. Translated: CATSRNSPGQGSSGNTIYF.

The chain has TRBV7-9 and TRBJ1-4; TRBD1 might be the D (5 bases). This CDR3 has 15 residues. Germline CDR1 reads SEHNR; CDR2 reads FQNEAQ (reference sequence). V was clipped by 5 bases and J by 8 bases, with 18 bases between them. CDR3 in amino acids: CASSLPRDYGEKLFF. The CDR3 DNA reads TGTGCCAGCAGCCTTCCGAGGGACTATGGGGAAAAACTGTTTTTT.

The chain has TRBV12-3 or TRBV12-4 and TRBJ1-2; D possibly corresponds to TRBD1 (5 bases). Trimming stripped 3 bases from V and 7 bases from J, with 9 bases between. This CDR3 contains 12 residues. DNA for the CDR3: TGTGCCAGCAGTTTCCTAGGGGTTGGCTACACCTTC. Residues: CASSFLGVGYTF.